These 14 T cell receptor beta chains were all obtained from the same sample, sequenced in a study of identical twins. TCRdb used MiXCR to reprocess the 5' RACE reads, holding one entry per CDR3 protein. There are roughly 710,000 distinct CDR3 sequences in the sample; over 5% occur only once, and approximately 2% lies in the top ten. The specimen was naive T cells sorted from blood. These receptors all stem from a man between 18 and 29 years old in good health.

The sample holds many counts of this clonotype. CDR3 loop: CASSQEHRFYEQYV. The CDR3 DNA reads as TGCGCCAGCAGCCAAGAACACCGATTCTACGAGCAGTACGTC. The V and J genes are TRBV4-1 and TRBJ2-7; D unclear. The germline V gene has CDR1 MGHRA and CDR2 YSYEKL. The CDR3 loop spans 14 amino acids. Trimming removed 0 bases at V and 3 bases at J, with 9 bases between.

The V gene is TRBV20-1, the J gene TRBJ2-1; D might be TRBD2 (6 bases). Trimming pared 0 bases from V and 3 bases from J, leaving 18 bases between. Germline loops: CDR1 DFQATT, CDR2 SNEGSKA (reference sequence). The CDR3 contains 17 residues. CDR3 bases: TGCAGTGCTAGAGATTCCCTAAGACAGACTAGCTACAATGAGCAGTTCTTC. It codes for CSARDSLRQTSYNEQFF.

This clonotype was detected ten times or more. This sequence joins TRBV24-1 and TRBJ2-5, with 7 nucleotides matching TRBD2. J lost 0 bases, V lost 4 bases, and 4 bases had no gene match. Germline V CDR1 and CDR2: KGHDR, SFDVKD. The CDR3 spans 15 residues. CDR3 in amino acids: CATSDQRDHQETQYF. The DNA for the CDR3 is TGTGCCACCAGTGACCAGCGGGACCACCAAGAGACCCAGTACTTC.

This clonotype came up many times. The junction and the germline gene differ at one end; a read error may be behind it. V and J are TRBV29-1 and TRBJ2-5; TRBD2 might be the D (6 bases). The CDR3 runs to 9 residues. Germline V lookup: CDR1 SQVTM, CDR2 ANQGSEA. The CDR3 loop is CSVEEGGEF. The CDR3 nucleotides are TGCAGCGTTGAAGAGGGAGGAGAATTC. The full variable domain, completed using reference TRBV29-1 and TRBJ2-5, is SAVISQKPSRDICQRGTSLTIQCQVDSQVTMMFWYRQQPGQSLTLIATANQGSEATYESGFVIDKFPISRPNLTFSTLTVSNMSPEDSSIYLCSVEEGGEFGPGTRLLVL.

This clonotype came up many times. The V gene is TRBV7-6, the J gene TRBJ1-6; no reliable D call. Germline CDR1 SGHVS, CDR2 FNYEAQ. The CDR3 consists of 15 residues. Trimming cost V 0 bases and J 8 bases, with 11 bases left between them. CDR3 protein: CASSLARFGDSPLHF. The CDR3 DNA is TGTGCCAGCAGCTTAGCACGCTTCGGGGATTCACCCCTCCACTTT.

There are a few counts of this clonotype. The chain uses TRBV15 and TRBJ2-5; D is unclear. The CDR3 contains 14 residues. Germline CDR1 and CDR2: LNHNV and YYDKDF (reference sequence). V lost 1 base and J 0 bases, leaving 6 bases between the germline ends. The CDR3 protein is CATSRAVDQETQYF. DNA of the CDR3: TGTGCCACCAGCAGAGCGGTCGACCAAGAGACCCAGTACTTC.

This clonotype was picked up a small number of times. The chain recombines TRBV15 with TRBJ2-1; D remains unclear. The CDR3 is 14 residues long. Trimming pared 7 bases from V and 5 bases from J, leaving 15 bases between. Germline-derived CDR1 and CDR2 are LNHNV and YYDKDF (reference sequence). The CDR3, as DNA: TGTGCCACCACCACCTCCCCCTTACACAATGAGCAGTTCTTC. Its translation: CATTTSPLHNEQFF.

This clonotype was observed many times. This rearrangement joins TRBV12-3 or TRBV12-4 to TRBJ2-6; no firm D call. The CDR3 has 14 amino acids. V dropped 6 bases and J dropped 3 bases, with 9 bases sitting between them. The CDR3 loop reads CASSPEFGANVLTF. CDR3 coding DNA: TGTGCCAGCAGCCCGGAATTTGGGGCCAACGTCCTGACTTTC.

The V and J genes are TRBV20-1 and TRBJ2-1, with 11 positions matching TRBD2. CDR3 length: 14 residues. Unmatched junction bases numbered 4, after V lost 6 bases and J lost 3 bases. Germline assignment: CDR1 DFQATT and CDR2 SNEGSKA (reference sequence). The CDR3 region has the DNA TGCAGTGCCCAGACTAGCGGGGTCTACAATGAGCAGTTCTTC. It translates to CSAQTSGVYNEQFF.

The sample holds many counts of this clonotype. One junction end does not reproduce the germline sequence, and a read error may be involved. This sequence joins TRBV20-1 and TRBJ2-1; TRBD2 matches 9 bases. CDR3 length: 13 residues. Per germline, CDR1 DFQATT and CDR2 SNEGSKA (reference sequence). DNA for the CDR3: TGCAGTGCCAGAGGTGAGCGGGAGGTCGTGCAGTTCTTC. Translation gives CSARGEREVVQFF.

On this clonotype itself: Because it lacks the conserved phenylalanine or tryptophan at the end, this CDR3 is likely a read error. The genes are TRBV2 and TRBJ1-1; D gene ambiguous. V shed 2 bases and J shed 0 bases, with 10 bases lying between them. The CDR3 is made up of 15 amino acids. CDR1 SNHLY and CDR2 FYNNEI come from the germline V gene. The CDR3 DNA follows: TGTGCCAGCAGTGAATTCACGGCGATGAACACTGAAGCTTTCTGT. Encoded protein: CASSEFTAMNTEAFC.

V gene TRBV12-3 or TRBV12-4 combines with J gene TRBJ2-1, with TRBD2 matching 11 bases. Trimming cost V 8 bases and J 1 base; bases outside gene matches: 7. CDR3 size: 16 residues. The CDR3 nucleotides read TGTGCCAGCGCTGGCGGGACTAGCGGATCCTACAATGAGCAGTTCTTC. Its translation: CASAGGTSGSYNEQFF.

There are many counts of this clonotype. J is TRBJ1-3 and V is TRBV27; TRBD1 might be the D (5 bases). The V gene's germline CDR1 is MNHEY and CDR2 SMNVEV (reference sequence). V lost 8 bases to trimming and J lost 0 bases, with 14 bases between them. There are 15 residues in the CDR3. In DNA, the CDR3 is TGTGCCAGCTCCGAGGAGGGACTCTCTGGAAACACCATATATTTT. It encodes CASSEEGLSGNTIYF.

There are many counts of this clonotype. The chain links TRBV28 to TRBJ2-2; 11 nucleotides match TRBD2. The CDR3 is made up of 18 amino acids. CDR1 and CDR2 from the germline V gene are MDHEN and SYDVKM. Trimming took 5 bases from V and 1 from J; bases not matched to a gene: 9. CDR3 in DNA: TGTGCCAGCAGTCCGTCCCCGACTAGCGGGAAGAACACCGGGGAGCTGTTTTTT. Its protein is CASSPSPTSGKNTGELFF.